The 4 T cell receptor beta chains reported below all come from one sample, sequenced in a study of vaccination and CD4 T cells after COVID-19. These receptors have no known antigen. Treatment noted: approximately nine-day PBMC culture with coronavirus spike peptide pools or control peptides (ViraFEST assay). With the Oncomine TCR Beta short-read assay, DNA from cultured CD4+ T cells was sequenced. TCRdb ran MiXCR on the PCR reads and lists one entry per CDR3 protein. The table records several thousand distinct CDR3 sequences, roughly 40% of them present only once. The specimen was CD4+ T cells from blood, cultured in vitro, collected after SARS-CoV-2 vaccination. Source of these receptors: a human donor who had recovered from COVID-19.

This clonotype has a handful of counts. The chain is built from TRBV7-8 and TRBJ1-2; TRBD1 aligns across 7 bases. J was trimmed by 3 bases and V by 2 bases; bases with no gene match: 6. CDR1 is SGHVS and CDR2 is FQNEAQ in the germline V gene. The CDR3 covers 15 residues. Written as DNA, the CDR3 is TGTGCCAGCAGCTTAACCATTACAGGGGACTATGGCTACACCTTC. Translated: CASSLTITGDYGYTF.

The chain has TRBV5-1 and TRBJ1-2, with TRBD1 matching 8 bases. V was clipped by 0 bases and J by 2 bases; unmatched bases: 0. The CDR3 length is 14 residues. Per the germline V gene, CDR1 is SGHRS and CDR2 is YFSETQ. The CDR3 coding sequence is TGCGCCAGCAGCTTGGCAGGGGGCAACTATGGCTACACCTTC. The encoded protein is CASSLAGGNYGYTF.

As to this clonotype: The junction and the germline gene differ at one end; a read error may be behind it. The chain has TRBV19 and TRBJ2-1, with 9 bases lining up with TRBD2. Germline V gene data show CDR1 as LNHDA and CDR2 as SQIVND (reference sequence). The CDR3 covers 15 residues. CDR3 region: CASTLSGSAYDEQFF. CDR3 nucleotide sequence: TGTGCCAGTACCCTTAGCGGGAGTGCCTACGATGAGCAGTTCTTC. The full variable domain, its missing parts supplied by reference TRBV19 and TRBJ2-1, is DGGITQSPKYLFRKEGQNVTLSCEQNLNHDAMYWYRQDPGQGLRLIYYSQIVNDFQKGDIAEGYSVSREKKESFPLTVTSAQKNPTAFYLCASTLSGSAYDEQFFGPGTRLTVL.

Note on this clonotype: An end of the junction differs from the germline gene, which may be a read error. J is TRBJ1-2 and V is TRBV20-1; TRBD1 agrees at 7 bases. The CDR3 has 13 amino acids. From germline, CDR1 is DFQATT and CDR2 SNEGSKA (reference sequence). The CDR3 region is CGARGDSNYGYTF. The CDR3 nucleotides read TGCGGTGCTAGGGGGGACAGTAACTATGGCTACACCTTC.